Listed below are T cell receptor beta chains from one sample, sequenced in a study of beta chain features in type 1 diabetes. Generated by immunoSEQ multiplex PCR, the TCRdb table keeps only in-frame clones and is missing some. The sample includes 250,000 to 300,000 clones, 14% of them seen just once. Sample: naive CD4+ T cells from blood. All receptors come from a man aged 30 to 45 with type 1 diabetes. Each CDR3 is given with its conserved first and last residue. D genes are given only for firm matches. Clone size is stated in some rows and not others, as once, few, many or a class when expanded.

v_gene,d_gene,abundance,j_gene,CDR3nt,CDR3aa
TRBV9,-,few,TRBJ1-2,TGTGCCAGCAGCGTATCCGGGAACGCTGGCTACACCTTC,CASSVSGNAGYTF
TRBV28,-,few,TRBJ2-7,TGTGCCAGCAGTGGCCGACAGAGACTCTACGAGCAGTACTTC,CASSGRQRLYEQYF
TRBV18,TRBD2,few,TRBJ2-1,TGTGCCAGCTCACCACCAAGCGGGAGATGGAGTGAGCAGTTCTTC,CASSPPSGRWSEQFF
TRBV7-9,TRBD2,-,TRBJ2-3,TGTGCCAGCAGCTATGGCGGGAGCTCGGGAGATACGCAGTATTTT,CASSYGGSSGDTQYF
TRBV28,TRBD2,-,TRBJ2-3,TGTGCCAGCAGTTTATTTGGACGTTGGACTAGCGACACCTCTAGCACAGATACGCAGTATTTT,CASSLFGRWTSDTSSTDTQYF
TRBV6-1,TRBD2,-,TRBJ2-1,TGTGCCAGCAGTGTCCGACTAGCGGGACACAATGAGCAGTTCTTC,CASSVRLAGHNEQFF
TRBV28,-,few,TRBJ2-5,TGTGCCAGCAGTTTGAGGCGGGTGGAATTGACCCAGTACTTC,CASSLRRVELTQYF
TRBV15,-,few,TRBJ1-1,TGTGCCACCAGCAGAGCTGGACAAATGAACACTGAAGCTTTCTTT,CATSRAGQMNTEAFF
TRBV19,TRBD2,few,TRBJ2-7,TGTGCCAGTAGTCCCGGACTAGCTTGGTACGAGCAGTACTTC,CASSPGLAWYEQYF
TRBV9,TRBD1,few,TRBJ2-3,TGTGCCAGCAGCACTCGGACAGGGACAGATACGCAGTATTTT,CASSTRTGTDTQYF
TRBV5-4,-,-,TRBJ2-3,TGTGCCAGCAGCCCGACATTTTACACAGATACGCAGTATTTT,CASSPTFYTDTQYF
TRBV2,-,-,TRBJ2-3,TGTGCCAGCAGTGAGTTCTTAGCGGCAGATACGCAGTATTTT,CASSEFLAADTQYF
TRBV9,-,-,TRBJ2-3,TGTGCCAGCAGCGTAGCCCCGGGAGAAGATACGCAGTATTTT,CASSVAPGEDTQYF
TRBV25-1,-,few,TRBJ1-2,TGTGCCAGCGGAGCGGGGGGTGGCTACACCTTC,CASGAGGGYTF
TRBV29-1,-,few,TRBJ1-4,TGCAGCGCCCTCGGGCAGACAGATGAAAAACTGTTTTTT,CSALGQTDEKLFF
TRBV5-6,TRBD2,few,TRBJ2-2,TGTGCCAGCAGCTTTTTGGGACTAGCGGGCCGCACCGGGGAGCTGTTTTTT,CASSFLGLAGRTGELFF
TRBV18,TRBD1,few,TRBJ1-2,TGTGCCAGCTCAACCTCACAGGGGGCTTGGAACTATGGCTACACCTTC,CASSTSQGAWNYGYTF
TRBV4-2,TRBD2,few,TRBJ2-7,TGTGCCAGCAGCCAAGATCTTGGGACTAGCGATTACGAGCAGTACTTC,CASSQDLGTSDYEQYF
TRBV5-1,TRBD1,few,TRBJ2-5,TGCGCCAGCAGCTCCCCTCCTCCAGGGGGCGCGGAGACCCAGTACTTC,CASSSPPPGGAETQYF
TRBV7-9,-,few,TRBJ2-7,TGTGCCAGCCGAGCCGGGGTCGGCTACGAGCAGTACTTC,CASRAGVGYEQYF
TRBV10-3,TRBD1,few,TRBJ2-1,TGTGCCATCAGTGACGGGACAGGAACCAATGAGCAGTTCTTC,CAISDGTGTNEQFF
TRBV11-2,-,-,TRBJ2-7,TGTGCCAGCAGCTTAGACCGGGGAGCCTACGAGCAGTACTTC,CASSLDRGAYEQYF
TRBV5-1,TRBD2,few,TRBJ2-1,TGCGCCAGCAGCCTCGGGAGTAGCGGGGGGGATGAGCAGTTCTTC,CASSLGSSGGDEQFF
TRBV9,-,-,TRBJ2-1,TGTGCCAGCAGCCCAGGGAGGTTGCAGAATGAGCAGTTCTTC,CASSPGRLQNEQFF
TRBV6-1,TRBD2,-,TRBJ2-5,TGTGCCAGCAGTGAAGCTAGCGGGAGGGCGTTCGAGACCCAGTACTTC,CASSEASGRAFETQYF
TRBV5-1,-,-,TRBJ2-2,TGCGCCAGCAGCTCCCGGACAGCGAACACCGGGGAGCTGTTTTTT,CASSSRTANTGELFF
TRBV2,-,-,TRBJ2-2,TGTGCCAGCAGTTCTTCCAGGGGTACGCACACCGGGGAGCTGTTTTTT,CASSSSRGTHTGELFF
TRBV5-4,TRBD2,-,TRBJ2-3,TGTGCCAGCAGCTTGAGGCGGGACTACACAGATACGCAGTATTTT,CASSLRRDYTDTQYF
TRBV18,-,-,TRBJ1-2,TGTGCCAGCTCACCAGACGACCAGGGGCCCTATGGCTACACCTTC,CASSPDDQGPYGYTF
TRBV5-1,-,-,TRBJ2-7,TGCGCCAGCAGCTTCACGGGAGTCTACTACGAGCAGTACTTC,CASSFTGVYYEQYF
TRBV4-3,-,-,TRBJ2-7,TGCGCCAGCAGCCAAGAGGAGACAGCCTACGAGCAGTACTTC,CASSQEETAYEQYF
TRBV5-6,TRBD2,-,TRBJ2-3,TGTGCCAGCAGCTTGTTCCTAGCGGGCTCAGATACGCAGTATTTT,CASSLFLAGSDTQYF
TRBV30,-,few,TRBJ2-7,TGTGCCTGGAGCCCGCGGCCCTACGAGCAGTACTTC,CAWSPRPYEQYF
TRBV18,-,few,TRBJ2-2,TGTGCCAGCTCACCACCGCAGGGTGCCACCGGGGAGCTGTTTTTT,CASSPPQGATGELFF
TRBV19,-,-,TRBJ2-7,TGTGCCAGTAGTCAAATAGCGGAATCCTCCTACGAGCAGTACTTC,CASSQIAESSYEQYF
TRBV7-9,-,few,TRBJ2-7,TGTGCCAGCAGCTTAGCTAGTCGCGGAGAGCAGTACTTC,CASSLASRGEQYF
TRBV2,-,-,TRBJ2-5,TGTGCCAGCAGTGACCTCCAAGAGACCCAGTACTTC,CASSDLQETQYF
TRBV7-2,-,-,TRBJ2-1,TGTGCCAGCAGCTTAAGGAGCGACAGTCGAAACAATGAGCAGTTCTTC,CASSLRSDSRNNEQFF
TRBV19,TRBD1,few,TRBJ1-2,TGTGCCAGTAGTCCACAGGGGACCTATGGCTACACCTTC,CASSPQGTYGYTF